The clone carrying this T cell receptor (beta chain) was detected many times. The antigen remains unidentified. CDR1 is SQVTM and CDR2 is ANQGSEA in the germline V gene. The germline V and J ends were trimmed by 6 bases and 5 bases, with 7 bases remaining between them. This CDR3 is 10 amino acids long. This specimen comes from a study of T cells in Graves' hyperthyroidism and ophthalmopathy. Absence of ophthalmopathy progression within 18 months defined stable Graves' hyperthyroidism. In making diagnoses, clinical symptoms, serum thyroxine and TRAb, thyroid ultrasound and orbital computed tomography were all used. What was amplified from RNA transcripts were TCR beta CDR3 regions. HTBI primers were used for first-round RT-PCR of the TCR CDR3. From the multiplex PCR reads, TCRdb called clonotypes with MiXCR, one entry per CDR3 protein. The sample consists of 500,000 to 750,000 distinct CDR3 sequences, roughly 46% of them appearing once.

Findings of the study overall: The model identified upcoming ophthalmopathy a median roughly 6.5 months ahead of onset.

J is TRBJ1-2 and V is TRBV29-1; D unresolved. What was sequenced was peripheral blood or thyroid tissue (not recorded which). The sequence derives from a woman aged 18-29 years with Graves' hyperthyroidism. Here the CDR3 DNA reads TGCAGCGTAGAGGGATATGGCTACACCTTC. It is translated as CSVEGYGYTF.